This passage covers 6 T cell receptor beta chains from one sample sequenced in a study of CD8 T cells in Susac syndrome. RNA was extracted with the RNeasy kit, and a quantity of roughly 0.5 to 1 ug was reverse transcribed using random hexamers. TCRdb independently ran MiXCR on the immunoSEQ multiplex PCR reads; one entry per CDR3 protein. The sample yields 160,000 or so distinct CDR3 sequences, roughly 92% seen once. Sequenced input: CD4+ T cells from PBMCs. All receptors come from a human donor with Susac syndrome.

The chain recombines TRBV3-1 with TRBJ1-2; D is unclear. Germline values: CDR1 LGHDT, CDR2 YNNKEL (reference sequence). The CDR3 runs to 13 residues. The germline V and J ends were trimmed by 0 bases and 8 bases, with 10 bases remaining between them. Written as DNA, the CDR3 is TGTGCCAGCAGCCAAGATTTATCCGGAGGCTACACCTTC. Protein: CASSQDLSGGYTF.

The chain employs TRBV10-3 and TRBJ1-6, with 9 bases matching TRBD1. V lost 4 bases, J lost 5 bases, and 6 bases stayed unmatched. This CDR3 region has 16 residues. CDR1 and CDR2 (germline): ENHRY, SYGVKD. The CDR3 DNA reads TGTGCCATCAGTGGAGGGACAGGGACCAATAATTCACCCCTCCACTTT. It translates to CAISGGTGTNNSPLHF.

The chain uses TRBV15 and TRBJ2-3, with 8 bases lining up with TRBD2. Germline-derived CDR1 and CDR2 are LNHNV and YYDKDF (reference sequence). The V and J ends lost 3 bases and 4 bases, in that order; junction bases with no gene match: 6. The CDR3 is 15 amino acids. The CDR3 region is CATSRVTGGPDTQYF. The CDR3 nucleotides read TGTGCCACCAGCAGGGTTACGGGGGGGCCAGATACGCAGTATTTT. The whole variable domain, remainder taken from reference TRBV15 and TRBJ2-3, is DAMVIQNPRYQVTQFGKPVTLSCSQTLNHNVMYWYQQKSSQAPKLLFHYYDKDFNNEADTPDNFQSRRPNTSFCFLDIRSPGLGDTAMYLCATSRVTGGPDTQYFGPGTRLTVL.

The J gene is TRBJ2-1, the V gene TRBV3-1; 9 nucleotides line up with TRBD2. The CDR3 consists of 16 residues. The V and J ends lost 0 bases and 9 bases, in that order; junction bases with no gene match: 9. Germline assignment: CDR1 LGHDT and CDR2 YNNKEL (reference sequence). The CDR3 loop is CASSQDLGGGAAEQFF. The CDR3 DNA reads TGTGCCAGCAGCCAAGATCTTGGCGGGGGGGCCGCTGAGCAGTTCTTC.

The rearrangement links TRBV6-6 to TRBJ2-7; TRBD1 matches 9 bases. Germline V gene sequence: CDR1 MNHNY, CDR2 SVGAGI (reference sequence). V gave up 4 bases and J gave up 4 bases; unmatched junction bases: 5. The CDR3 extends over 14 amino acids. The CDR3 loop is CASSLGQGKYEQYF. As DNA, the CDR3 is TGTGCCAGCAGTTTGGGACAGGGAAAATACGAGCAGTACTTC.

V and J are TRBV7-2 and TRBJ2-7; 7 bases line up with TRBD1. This CDR3 contains 11 residues. Germline CDR1 SGHTA, CDR2 FQGNSA. With V trimmed by 4 bases and J by 12 bases, 6 bases remained unmatched. CDR3 in amino acids: CASSSRGQPYF. The CDR3 DNA sequence: TGTGCCAGCAGCTCGAGGGGACAGCCGTACTTC.